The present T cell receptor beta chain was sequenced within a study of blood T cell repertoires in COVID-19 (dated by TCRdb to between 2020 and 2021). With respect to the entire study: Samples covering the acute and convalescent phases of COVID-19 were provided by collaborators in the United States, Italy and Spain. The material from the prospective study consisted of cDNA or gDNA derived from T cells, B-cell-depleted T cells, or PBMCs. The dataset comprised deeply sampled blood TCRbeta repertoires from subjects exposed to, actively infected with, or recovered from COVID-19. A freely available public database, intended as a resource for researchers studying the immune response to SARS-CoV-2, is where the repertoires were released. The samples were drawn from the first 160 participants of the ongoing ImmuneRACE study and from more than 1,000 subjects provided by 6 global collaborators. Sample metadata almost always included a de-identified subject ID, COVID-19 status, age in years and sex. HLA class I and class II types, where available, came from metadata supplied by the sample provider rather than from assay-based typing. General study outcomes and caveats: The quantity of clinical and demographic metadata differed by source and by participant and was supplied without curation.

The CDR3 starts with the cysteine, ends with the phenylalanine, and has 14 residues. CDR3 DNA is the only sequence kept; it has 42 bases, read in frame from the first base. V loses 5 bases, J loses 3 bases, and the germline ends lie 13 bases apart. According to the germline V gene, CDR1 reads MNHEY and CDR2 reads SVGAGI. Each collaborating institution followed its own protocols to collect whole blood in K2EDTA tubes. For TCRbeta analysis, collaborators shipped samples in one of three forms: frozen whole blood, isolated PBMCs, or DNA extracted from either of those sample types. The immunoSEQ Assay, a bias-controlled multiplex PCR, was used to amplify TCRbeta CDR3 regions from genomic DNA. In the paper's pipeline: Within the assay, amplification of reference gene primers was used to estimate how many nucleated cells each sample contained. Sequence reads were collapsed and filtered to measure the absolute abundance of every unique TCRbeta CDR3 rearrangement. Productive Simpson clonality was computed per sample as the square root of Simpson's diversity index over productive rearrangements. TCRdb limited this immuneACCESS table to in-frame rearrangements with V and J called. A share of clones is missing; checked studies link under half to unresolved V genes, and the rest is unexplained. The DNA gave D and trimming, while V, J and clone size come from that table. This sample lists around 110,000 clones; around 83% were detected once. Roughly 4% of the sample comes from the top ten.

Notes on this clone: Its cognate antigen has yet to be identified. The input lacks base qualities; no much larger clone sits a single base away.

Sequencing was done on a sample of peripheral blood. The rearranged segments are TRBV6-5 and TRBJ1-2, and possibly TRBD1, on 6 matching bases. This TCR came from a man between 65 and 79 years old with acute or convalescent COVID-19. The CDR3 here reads CASSPREGDYGYTF. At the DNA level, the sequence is TGTGCCAGCAGTCCAAGGGAGGGGGACTATGGCTACACCTTC.